This TCR beta chain was sequenced in a study of radiation and T cells in renal cell carcinoma. Study at large: Nephrectomy followed 15 Gy stereotactic body radiation by 4 weeks.

This clone was detected once. Time point given: baseline pretreatment blood. The treatment is: 15 Gy SBRT to primary tumor, nephrectomy 4 weeks later. Assay used: immunoSEQ multiplex PCR; TCRdb lists only in-frame clones, some missing. The sample holds 140,000 to 150,000 clones, roughly 90% seen once. Germline V gene lookup returns CDR1 MDHEN and CDR2 SYDVKM. Trimming removed 4 bases from V and 0 bases from J; junction bases left unmatched: 5. The CDR3 runs 15 residues. The source was blood, collected from a patient whose treatment included radiotherapy and nephrectomy. The gene calls are TRBV28 and TRBJ1-1; 7 nucleotides agree with TRBD1. The receptor's source is a woman in her 70s with renal cell carcinoma. The CDR3 DNA is TGTGCCAGCAGTTCCCAGGGGGTTGTGAACACTGAAGCTTTCTTT. Its translation is CASSSQGVVNTEAFF.